The text below deals with one T cell receptor beta chain. There are 14 residues in the CDR3. Germline CDR1 reads MNHNY; CDR2 reads SVGAGI (reference sequence). The junction had 15 bases not matched to a gene; V was cut back by 6 bases and J by 14 bases. This entry belongs to a study of blood T cell repertoires in COVID-19. At the level of the study: T cells, B-cell-depleted T cells, or PBMCs provided the cDNA or gDNA that served as material.

The repertoire was sequenced with immunoSEQ multiplex PCR; TCRdb's copy has only in-frame clones and lacks some. Altogether about 140,000 clones are present, 84% being singletons, with the ten largest covering about 5.8%. V usage is TRBV6-6 and J usage is TRBJ2-1, with TRBD2 matching 8 bases. The origin of this receptor is a human donor in a cohort sampled during active COVID-19. What was sequenced was peripheral blood. The CDR3 nucleotides read TGTGCCAGCAGGCCCAAAAGCGGGGGAGGGAGAAAGTTCTTC. It encodes CASRPKSGGGRKFF.